The clone carrying this TCR beta chain was detected ten times or more. The data derive from a study of spatial heterogeneity in lung cancer. Study-wide background: On average, each unique TCR and UMI combination appeared more than ten times in raw reads.

Time point described: sample taken at primary tumor resection. The donors, 72 patients with untreated early-stage non-small cell lung cancer, provided the samples. The sequenced material consisted of unsorted whole RNA from tumor, nontumor lung or frozen PBMC. Individual TCR cDNA molecules each bore their own unique molecular identifier. TCRdb independently ran MiXCR on the 5' RACE reads; one entry per CDR3 protein. The repertoire includes around 9,800 distinct CDR3 sequences, under 6.5% of them detected once, and approximately 30% sits in the top ten. Germline CDR1 reads SNHLY; CDR2 reads FYNNEI. There are 15 residues in the CDR3. V shed 7 bases and J shed 4 bases, with 19 bases lying between them.

Sequenced here: PBMCs, sampled at surgery. The V and J genes are TRBV2 and TRBJ2-5; weak D call: TRBD1 (6 bases). The TCR originated in a male donor with early-stage non-small cell lung cancer. DNA for the CDR3: TGTGCCAGCAAGACGAGGGGGATGGTTGGAGAGACCCAGTACTTC. Translated: CASKTRGMVGETQYF.